Listed below are T cell receptor beta chains from one sample, sequenced in a study of PD-L1 blockade in urothelial cancer. Generated by immunoSEQ multiplex PCR, the TCRdb table keeps only in-frame clones and is missing some. The table includes more than 35,000 clones, around 80% detected once. The source material was PBMCs, sampled around atezolizumab (anti-PD-L1) treatment. Source of these receptors: a man in his 70s with urothelial cancer. Each CDR3 is given with its conserved first and last residue. D genes are given only for firm matches. Clone sizes are given selectively: once, few, many, or a class where the clone is expanded.

j_call: TRBJ2-5; d_call: TRBD2; v_call: TRBV6-6; clone_size: .; cdr3_aa: CATQREETQYF; cdr3_nt: TGTGCCACCCAGCGGGAGGAGACCCAGTACTTC
j_call: TRBJ2-1; d_call: TRBD1; v_call: TRBV11-2; clone_size: .; cdr3_aa: CASSLNTDRGEQFF; cdr3_nt: TGTGCCAGCAGCTTGAACACAGACAGGGGTGAGCAGTTCTTC
j_call: TRBJ2-4; d_call: TRBD1; v_call: TRBV4-3; clone_size: few; cdr3_aa: CASSHNPGQKNIQYF; cdr3_nt: TGCGCCAGCAGCCACAACCCGGGACAGAAAAACATTCAGTACTTC
j_call: TRBJ2-3; d_call: TRBD2; v_call: TRBV5-1; clone_size: .; cdr3_aa: CASSLEAGHTDTQYF; cdr3_nt: TGCGCCAGCAGCTTAGAAGCGGGGCACACAGATACGCAGTATTTT
j_call: TRBJ1-1; d_call: .; v_call: TRBV5-4; clone_size: .; cdr3_aa: CASSLKGGAEAFF; cdr3_nt: TGTGCCAGCAGCCTGAAGGGGGGGGCTGAAGCTTTCTTT
j_call: TRBJ2-3; d_call: TRBD2; v_call: TRBV4-2; clone_size: .; cdr3_aa: CASSQDSGGGTSTDTQYF; cdr3_nt: TGTGCCAGCAGCCAGGATAGCGGGGGGGGCACTAGCACAGATACGCAGTATTTT
j_call: TRBJ2-3; d_call: .; v_call: TRBV5-1; clone_size: .; cdr3_aa: CASSLRGDTQYF; cdr3_nt: TGCGCCAGCAGCTTGCGCGGAGATACGCAGTATTTT
j_call: TRBJ1-5; d_call: .; v_call: TRBV28; clone_size: .; cdr3_aa: CASKGQARNQPQHF; cdr3_nt: TGTGCCAGCAAGGGGCAGGCCAGAAATCAGCCCCAGCATTTT
j_call: TRBJ1-1; d_call: TRBD1; v_call: TRBV7-9; clone_size: once; cdr3_aa: CASSGRDRLNTEAFF; cdr3_nt: TGTGCCAGCAGCGGACGGGACAGATTGAACACTGAAGCTTTCTTT
j_call: TRBJ2-1; d_call: .; v_call: TRBV11-3; clone_size: .; cdr3_aa: CASSSRTGYNEQFF; cdr3_nt: TGTGCCAGCAGCTCCCGGACTGGCTACAATGAGCAGTTCTTC
j_call: TRBJ2-7; d_call: .; v_call: TRBV6-1; clone_size: .; cdr3_aa: CASSLVRIYEQYF; cdr3_nt: TGTGCCAGCAGTCTCGTGAGGATCTACGAGCAGTACTTC
j_call: TRBJ2-2; d_call: .; v_call: TRBV2; clone_size: .; cdr3_aa: CASTDSVNTGELFF; cdr3_nt: TGTGCCAGCACCGACAGTGTGAACACCGGGGAGCTGTTTTTT
j_call: TRBJ1-4; d_call: .; v_call: TRBV19; clone_size: .; cdr3_aa: CASSTTQALNEKLFF; cdr3_nt: TGTGCCAGTAGTACAACACAGGCCCTTAATGAAAAACTGTTTTTT
j_call: TRBJ1-1; d_call: .; v_call: TRBV6-5; clone_size: .; cdr3_aa: CASSNPGDTEAFF; cdr3_nt: TGTGCCAGCAGTAACCCAGGGGACACTGAAGCTTTCTTT
j_call: TRBJ2-7; d_call: .; v_call: TRBV9; clone_size: .; cdr3_aa: CASSVLSGPEGEQYF; cdr3_nt: TGTGCCAGCAGCGTATTGTCAGGGCCTGAAGGCGAGCAGTACTTC
j_call: TRBJ2-7; d_call: TRBD2; v_call: TRBV12-5; clone_size: .; cdr3_aa: CASGFPREGDEQYF; cdr3_nt: TGTGCTAGTGGTTTTCCGCGGGAGGGGGACGAGCAGTACTTC
j_call: TRBJ2-6; d_call: TRBD1; v_call: TRBV7-9; clone_size: .; cdr3_aa: CASSFGTDLSGANVLTF; cdr3_nt: TGTGCCAGCAGCTTCGGGACAGACCTCTCTGGGGCCAACGTCCTGACTTTC
j_call: TRBJ2-5; d_call: TRBD1; v_call: TRBV7-8; clone_size: .; cdr3_aa: CASSLARGRWLETQYF; cdr3_nt: TGTGCCAGCAGCTTAGCCAGGGGGCGATGGTTGGAGACCCAGTACTTC
j_call: TRBJ2-1; d_call: .; v_call: TRBV9; clone_size: medium-sized; cdr3_aa: CASSVALGGKYNEQFF; cdr3_nt: TGTGCCAGCAGCGTAGCCCTTGGCGGGAAGTACAATGAGCAGTTCTTC
j_call: TRBJ2-5; d_call: .; v_call: TRBV9; clone_size: .; cdr3_aa: CASSVGQGRETQYF; cdr3_nt: TGTGCCAGCAGCGTAGGGCAGGGTCGAGAGACCCAGTACTTC
j_call: TRBJ2-1; d_call: .; v_call: TRBV29-1; clone_size: once; cdr3_aa: CSVESGFTEQFF; cdr3_nt: TGCAGCGTTGAGAGCGGGTTTACTGAGCAGTTCTTC
j_call: TRBJ2-5; d_call: .; v_call: TRBV14; clone_size: .; cdr3_aa: CASSQIGSQETQYF; cdr3_nt: TGTGCCAGCAGCCAAATCGGGTCCCAAGAGACCCAGTACTTC
j_call: TRBJ2-2; d_call: .; v_call: TRBV28; clone_size: .; cdr3_aa: CASQGTRNTGELFF; cdr3_nt: TGTGCCAGCCAGGGGACGAGAAACACCGGGGAGCTGTTTTTT